Reported below is one TCR beta chain. Its antigen remains unidentified. The sample belongs to a study of early stage breast cancer tumors. Across the study: Around 9.8-fold was the mean read coverage per sample. Regarding the study as a whole: Unsorted bulk genomic DNA sequencing lacked pairing and functional marker data.

From germline, CDR1 is SGHNT and CDR2 YYREEE (reference sequence). This CDR3 spans 16 amino acids. V lost 4 bases and J lost 5; bases outside the gene matches: 12. Each sample had two DNA replicates, 0.45 to 0.65 ug blood or 1.5 ug tissue. Sequenced by immunoSEQ multiplex PCR; TCRdb stores in-frame clones only, minus some. The table records under 45,000 clones, over 70% of them present only once. What was sequenced was blood. The V gene is TRBV5-4, the J gene TRBJ2-5; 9 nucleotides line up with TRBD2. The sequence was collected from a person aged 55-75 years with breast cancer. CDR3 sequence reads: CASSEDSGRLEETQYF. The DNA for the CDR3 is TGTGCCAGCAGCGAAGATAGCGGGAGACTTGAGGAGACCCAGTACTTC.